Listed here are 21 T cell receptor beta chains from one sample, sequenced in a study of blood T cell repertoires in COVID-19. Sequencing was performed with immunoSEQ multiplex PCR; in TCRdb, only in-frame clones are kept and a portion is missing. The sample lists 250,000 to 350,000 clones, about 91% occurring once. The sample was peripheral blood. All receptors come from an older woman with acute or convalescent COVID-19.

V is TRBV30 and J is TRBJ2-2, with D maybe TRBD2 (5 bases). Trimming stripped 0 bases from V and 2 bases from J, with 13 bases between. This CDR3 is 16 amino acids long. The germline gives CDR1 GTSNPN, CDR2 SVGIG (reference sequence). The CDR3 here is CAWSVKGADNTGELFF. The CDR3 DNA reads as TGTGCCTGGAGTGTTAAGGGAGCGGACAACACCGGGGAGCTGTTTTTT. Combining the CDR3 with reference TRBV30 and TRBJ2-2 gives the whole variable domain SQTIHQWPATLVQPVGSPLSLECTVEGTSNPNLYWYRQAAGRGLQLLFYSVGIGQISSEVPQNLSASRPQDRQFILSSKKLLLSDSGFYLCAWSVKGADNTGELFFGEGSRLTVL.

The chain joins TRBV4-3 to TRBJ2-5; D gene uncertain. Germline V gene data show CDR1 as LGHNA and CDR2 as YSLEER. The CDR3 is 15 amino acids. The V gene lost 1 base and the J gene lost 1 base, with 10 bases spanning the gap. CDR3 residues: CASSQAGGSQETQYF. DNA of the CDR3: TGCGCCAGCAGCCAAGCTGGTGGCAGCCAAGAGACCCAGTACTTC.

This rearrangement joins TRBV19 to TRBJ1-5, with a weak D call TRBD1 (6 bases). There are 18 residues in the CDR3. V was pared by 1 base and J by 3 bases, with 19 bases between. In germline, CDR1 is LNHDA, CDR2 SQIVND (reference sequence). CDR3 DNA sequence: TGTGCCAGTAGTATAGGATTCAGGGGAGGGGATATCAATCAGCCCCAGCATTTT. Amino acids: CASSIGFRGGDINQPQHF.

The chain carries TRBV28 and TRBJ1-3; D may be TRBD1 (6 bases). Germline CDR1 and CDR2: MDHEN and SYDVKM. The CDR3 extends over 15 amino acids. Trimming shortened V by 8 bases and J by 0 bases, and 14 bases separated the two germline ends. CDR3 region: CASGTPQGSGNTIYF. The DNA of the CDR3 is TGTGCCAGCGGTACCCCACAGGGCTCTGGAAACACCATATATTTT.

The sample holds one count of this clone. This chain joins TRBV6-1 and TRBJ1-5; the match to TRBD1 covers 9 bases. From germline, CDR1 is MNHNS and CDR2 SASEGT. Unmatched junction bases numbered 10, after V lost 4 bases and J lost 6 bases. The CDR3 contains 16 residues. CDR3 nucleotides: TGTGCCAGCAGTGGTCACGGGACAGGGATGGGTCAGCCCCAGCATTTT. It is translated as CASSGHGTGMGQPQHF.

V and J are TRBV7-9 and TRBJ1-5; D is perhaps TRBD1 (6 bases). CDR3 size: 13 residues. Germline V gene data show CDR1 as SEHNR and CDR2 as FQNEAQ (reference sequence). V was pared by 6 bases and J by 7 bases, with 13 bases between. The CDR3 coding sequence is TGTGCCAGCAGTCAACAGGGTCAACAGCCCCAGCATTTT. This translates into CASSQQGQQPQHF.

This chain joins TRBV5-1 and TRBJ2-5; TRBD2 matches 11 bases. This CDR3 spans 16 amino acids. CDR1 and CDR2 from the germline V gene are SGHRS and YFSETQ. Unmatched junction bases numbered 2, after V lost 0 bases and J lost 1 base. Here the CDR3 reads CASSLALAGGQETQYF. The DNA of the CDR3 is TGCGCCAGCAGCTTGGCGCTAGCGGGGGGCCAAGAGACCCAGTACTTC.

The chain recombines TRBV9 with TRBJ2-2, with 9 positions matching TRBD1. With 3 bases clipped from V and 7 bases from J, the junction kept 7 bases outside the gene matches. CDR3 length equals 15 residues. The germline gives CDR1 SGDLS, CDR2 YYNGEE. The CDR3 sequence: CASSARQGEGGELFF. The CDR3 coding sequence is TGTGCCAGCAGCGCGCGACAGGGGGAAGGCGGGGAGCTGTTTTTT. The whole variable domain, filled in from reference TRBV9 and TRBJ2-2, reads DSGVTQTPKHLITATGQRVTLRCSPRSGDLSVYWYQQSLDQGLQFLIQYYNGEERAKGNILERFSAQQFPDLHSELNLSSLELGDSALYFCASSARQGEGGELFFGEGSRLTVL.

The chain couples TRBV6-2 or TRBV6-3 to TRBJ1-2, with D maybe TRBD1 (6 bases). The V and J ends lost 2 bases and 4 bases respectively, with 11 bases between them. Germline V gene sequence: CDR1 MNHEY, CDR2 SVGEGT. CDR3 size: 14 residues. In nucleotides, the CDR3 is TGTGCCAGCAGTTACCTCAGGGGCACCTATGGCTACACCTTC. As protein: CASSYLRGTYGYTF.

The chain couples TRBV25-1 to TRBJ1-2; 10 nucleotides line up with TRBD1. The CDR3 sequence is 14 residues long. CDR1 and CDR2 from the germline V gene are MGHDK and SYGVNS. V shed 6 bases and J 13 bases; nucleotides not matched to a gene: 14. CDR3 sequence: CASSRGTGVDLATF. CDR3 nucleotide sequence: TGTGCCAGCAGCAGGGGGACAGGGGTAGACCTAGCCACCTTC.

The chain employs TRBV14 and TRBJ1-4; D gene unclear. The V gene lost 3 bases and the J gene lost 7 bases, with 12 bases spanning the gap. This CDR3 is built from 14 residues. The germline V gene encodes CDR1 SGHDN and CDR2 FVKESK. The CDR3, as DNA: TGTGCCAGCAGCCAGGCCCTGGGAGTTGAAAAACTGTTTTTT. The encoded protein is CASSQALGVEKLFF.

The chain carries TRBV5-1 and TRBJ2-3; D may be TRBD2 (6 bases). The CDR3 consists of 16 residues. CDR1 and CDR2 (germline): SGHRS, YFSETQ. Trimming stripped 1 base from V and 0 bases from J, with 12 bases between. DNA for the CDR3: TGCGCCAGCAGCTTGCGGGGGAGTAGTAGCACAGATACGCAGTATTTT. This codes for CASSLRGSSSTDTQYF. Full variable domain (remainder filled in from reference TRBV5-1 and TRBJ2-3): KAGVTQTPRYLIKTRGQQVTLSCSPISGHRSVSWYQQTPGQGLQFLFEYFSETQRNKGNFPGRFSGRQFSNSRSEMNVSTLELGDSALYLCASSLRGSSSTDTQYFGPGTRLTVL.

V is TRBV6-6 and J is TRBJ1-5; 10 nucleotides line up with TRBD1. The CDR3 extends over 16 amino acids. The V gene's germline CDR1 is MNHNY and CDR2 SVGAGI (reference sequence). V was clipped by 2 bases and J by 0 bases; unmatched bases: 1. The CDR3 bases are TGTGCCAGCAGTTACGGGACAGGGGATAGCAATCAGCCCCAGCATTTT. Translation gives CASSYGTGDSNQPQHF.

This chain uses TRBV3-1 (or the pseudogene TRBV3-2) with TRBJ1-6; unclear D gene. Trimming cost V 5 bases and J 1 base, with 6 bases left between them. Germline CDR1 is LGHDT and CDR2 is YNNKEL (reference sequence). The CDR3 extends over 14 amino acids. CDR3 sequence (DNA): TGTGCCAGCAGCTTGCGATCCTATAATTCACCCCTCCACTTT. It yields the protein CASSLRSYNSPLHF.

CDR3 nucleotides: TGTGCCAGCAGCCAGGAAGGGACTAGCGGGATGCAAGAGACCCAGTACTTC. Translated: CASSQEGTSGMQETQYF. V usage is TRBV4-2 and J usage is TRBJ2-5, with 13 bases that match TRBD2. This CDR3 is built from 17 residues. The V gene's germline CDR1 is LGHNA and CDR2 YNFKEQ. V shed 3 bases and J 2 bases; nucleotides not matched to a gene: 6.

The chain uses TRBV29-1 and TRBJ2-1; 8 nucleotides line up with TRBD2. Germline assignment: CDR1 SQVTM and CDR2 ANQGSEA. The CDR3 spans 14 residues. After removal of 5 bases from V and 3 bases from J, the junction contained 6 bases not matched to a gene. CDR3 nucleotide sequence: TGCAGCGTTACCAAGCGGGAGTACTACAATGAGCAGTTCTTC. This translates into CSVTKREYYNEQFF.

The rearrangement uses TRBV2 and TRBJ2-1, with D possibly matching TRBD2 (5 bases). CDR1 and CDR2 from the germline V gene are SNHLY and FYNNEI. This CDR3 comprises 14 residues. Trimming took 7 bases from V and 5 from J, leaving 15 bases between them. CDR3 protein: CASIPEGLHNEQFF. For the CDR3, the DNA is TGTGCCAGCATTCCAGAGGGCCTCCACAATGAGCAGTTCTTC.

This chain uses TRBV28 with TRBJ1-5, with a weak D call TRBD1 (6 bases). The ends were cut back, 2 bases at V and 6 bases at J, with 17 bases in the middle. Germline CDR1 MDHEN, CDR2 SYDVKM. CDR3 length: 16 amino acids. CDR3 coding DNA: TGTGCCAGCAGTTTAAGTCAAGGGCCAGGGGCTCAGCCCCAGCATTTT. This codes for CASSLSQGPGAQPQHF.

The CDR3 reads CATSGKGQGTEAFF. For the CDR3, the DNA is TGTGCCACCAGCGGAAAGGGACAGGGCACTGAAGCTTTCTTT. V usage is TRBV15 and J usage is TRBJ1-1, with TRBD1 matching over 9 bases. The V segment lost 5 bases and the J segment 4 bases; nucleotides outside the gene matches: 5. The CDR3 sequence is 14 residues long. Per germline, CDR1 LNHNV and CDR2 YYDKDF (reference sequence).

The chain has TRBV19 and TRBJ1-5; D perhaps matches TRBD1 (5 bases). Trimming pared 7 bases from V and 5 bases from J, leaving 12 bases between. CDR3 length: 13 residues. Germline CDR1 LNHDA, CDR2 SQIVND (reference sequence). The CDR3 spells CASTTGGYQPQHF. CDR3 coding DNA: TGTGCCAGTACCACGGGGGGGTATCAGCCCCAGCATTTT.

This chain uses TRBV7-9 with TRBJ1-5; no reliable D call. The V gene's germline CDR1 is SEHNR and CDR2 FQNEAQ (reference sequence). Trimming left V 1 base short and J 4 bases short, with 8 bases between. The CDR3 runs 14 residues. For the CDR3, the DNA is TGTGCCAGCAGCTTAGGAGCTCCTAATCAGCCCCAGCATTTT. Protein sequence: CASSLGAPNQPQHF.